This entry lists 14 T cell receptor beta chains sequenced from one sample in a study of T cell repertoires and leukemia-associated antigens. Their antigens are not known. Each CDR3 protein gets one entry after TCRdb re-called the 5' RACE reads with MiXCR. This repertoire shows more than 8,000 distinct CDR3 sequences, about 43% found once; its top ten account for just over 55%. The specimen sequenced was CD3+ T cells sorted from blood and cultured. These receptors all come from a female donor in good health.

Only a few counts were recorded for this clonotype. V and J are TRBV12-3 or TRBV12-4 and TRBJ2-7, with 8 nucleotides matching TRBD1. This CDR3 spans 14 amino acids. The V segment lost 6 bases and the J segment 3 bases; nucleotides outside the gene matches: 7. CDR3 nucleotide sequence: TGTGCCAGCAGACATATAGGACAGGGCTACGAGCAGTACTTC. It is translated as CASRHIGQGYEQYF.

In its sample, this clonotype was seen a few times. The genes are TRBV20-1 and TRBJ2-7, with no clear D. V dropped 0 bases and J dropped 2 bases, with 2 bases sitting between them. Per the germline V gene, CDR1 is DFQATT and CDR2 is SNEGSKA (reference sequence). There are 11 residues in the CDR3. The CDR3 loop reads CSAREAYEQYF. CDR3 coding DNA: TGCAGTGCTAGAGAAGCCTACGAGCAGTACTTC.

This clonotype was seen repeatedly, ten times or more. The rearrangement joins TRBV18 to TRBJ1-1; 12 nucleotides line up with TRBD1. The CDR3 is 15 residues long. V lost 3 bases to trimming and J lost 10 bases; unmatched junction nucleotides: 9. The V gene's germline CDR1 is KGHSH and CDR2 LQKENI. CDR3 coding DNA: TGTGCCAGCTCACCGGCGGGACAGGGGGCTTCGCGAGCTTTCTTT. Encoded protein: CASSPAGQGASRAFF.

This rearrangement joins TRBV20-1 to TRBJ2-3, with TRBD2 identical over 7 bases. This CDR3 comprises 13 residues. The V segment lost 6 bases and the J segment 5 bases; nucleotides outside the gene matches: 8. Germline V gene lookup returns CDR1 DFQATT and CDR2 SNEGSKA (reference sequence). The CDR3 protein is CSAAPGGGDTQYF. CDR3 DNA: TGCAGTGCCGCGCCGGGAGGTGGAGATACGCAGTATTTT.

Only a few counts were recorded for this clonotype. V gene TRBV5-1 combines with J gene TRBJ2-6; a weak D match, TRBD1 (6 bases). The length of the CDR3 is 13 residues. Between the trimmed V and J ends, which lost 4 bases and 4 bases, there was a span of 6 bases. From germline, CDR1 is SGHRS and CDR2 YFSETQ. The CDR3 DNA follows: TGCGCCAGCAGCCAGGGGGGGGCCAACGTCCTGACTTTC. Protein sequence: CASSQGGANVLTF.

V gene TRBV20-1 combines with J gene TRBJ1-5; 7 bases are a match to TRBD1. Germline V CDR1 and CDR2: DFQATT, SNEGSKA (reference sequence). J gave up 0 bases and V 7 bases, and 3 bases lay outside the gene matches. The CDR3 is 13 amino acids. CDR3: CSVGGLSNQPQHF. CDR3 nucleotide sequence: TGCAGTGTAGGGGGCCTTAGCAATCAGCCCCAGCATTTT.

This clonotype was counted between two and nine times. The chain has TRBV20-1 and TRBJ2-7, with 9 bases matching TRBD2. After removal of 0 bases from V and 3 bases from J, the junction contained 6 bases not matched to a gene. This CDR3 has 15 residues. Germline lookup yields CDR1 DFQATT and CDR2 SNEGSKA (reference sequence). The DNA of the CDR3 is TGCAGTGCTAGAGACCTTAGCGGGAGTGACTACGAGCAGTACTTC. This sequence encodes CSARDLSGSDYEQYF.

This clonotype showed up many times. This chain joins TRBV2 and TRBJ1-4; D is uncertain. CDR3 length: 12 amino acids. Between the trimmed V and J ends, which lost 5 bases and 0 bases, there was a span of 1 base. CDR1 is SNHLY and CDR2 is FYNNEI in the germline V gene. The CDR3 region is CASSPTNEKLFF. The CDR3 bases are TGTGCCAGCAGTCCAACTAATGAAAAACTGTTTTTT. Full variable domain (outside the CDR3, taken from reference TRBV2 and TRBJ1-4): EPEVTQTPSHQVTQMGQEVILRCVPISNHLYFYWYRQILGQKVEFLVSFYNNEISEKSEIFDDQFSVERPDGSNFTLKIRSTKLEDSAMYFCASSPTNEKLFFGSGTQLSVL.

This clonotype showed up just a few times. The chain recombines TRBV5-1 with TRBJ2-1, with a weak D call TRBD1 (6 bases). V was pared by 2 bases and J by 1 base, with 10 bases between. Germline CDR1 reads SGHRS; CDR2 reads YFSETQ. This CDR3 contains 15 residues. The CDR3 reads CASSLQGISYNEQFF. CDR3 nucleotide sequence: TGCGCCAGCAGCTTACAGGGCATTTCCTACAATGAGCAGTTCTTC.

The chain has TRBV29-1 and TRBJ2-7; 7 nucleotides line up with TRBD2. CDR3 length: 12 amino acids. The J segment lost 2 bases and the V segment lost 4 bases, leaving 2 bases of the junction unmatched. In germline, CDR1 is SQVTM, CDR2 ANQGSEA. The CDR3 DNA follows: TGCAGCGTTGCCGGGACTACCTACGAGCAGTACTTC. Protein sequence: CSVAGTTYEQYF.

This clonotype was recorded at least ten times. The J gene is TRBJ1-1, the V gene TRBV21-1; TRBD1, as called in the table, went unchecked against the DNA. TRBV21-1 is annotated as a pseudogene. The CDR3 has 16 amino acids. The CDR3 DNA is TGTGCCAGCAGCACCCACAGGGGCGGAACGAACACTGAAGCTTTCTTT. Its protein is CASSTHRGGTNTEAFF.

Remarks on this clonotype: One end of the junction is discordant with germline, which a read error may explain. The chain recombines TRBV4-2 with TRBJ2-5, with D unresolved. There are 14 residues in the CDR3. The germline V gene has CDR1 LGHNA and CDR2 YNFKEQ. The CDR3 sequence: CASSQGISAETQYF. In DNA, the CDR3 is TGTGCGAGCAGCCAAGGTATCAGCGCGGAGACCCAGTACTTC.

This clonotype was detected many times. The rearrangement links TRBV20-1 to TRBJ1-3; D is possibly TRBD1 (6 bases). The CDR3 sequence is 14 residues long. Germline-derived CDR1 and CDR2 are DFQATT and SNEGSKA (reference sequence). Trimming pared 6 bases from V and 1 base from J, leaving 13 bases between. This CDR3 is CSAARGVSGNTIYF. CDR3 DNA: TGCAGTGCCGCTAGGGGGGTGTCTGGAAACACCATATATTTT.

At least ten counts were recorded for this clonotype. The chain is built from TRBV6-5 and TRBJ2-3; a weak D match, TRBD2 (6 bases). The length of the CDR3 is 15 residues. V was clipped by 6 bases and J by 12 bases, with 25 bases between them. CDR1 and CDR2 from the germline V gene are MNHEY and SVGAGI. CDR3 sequence reads: CASSSTGLISAYQYF. DNA of the CDR3: TGTGCCAGCAGCTCTACGGGACTCATCTCAGCGTACCAGTATTTT.